This TCR beta chain appears in the sequencing data of a study of spatial heterogeneity in lung cancer. Overall study context: The library had UMIs, and each TCR and UMI pair averaged more than ten raw reads.

The CDR3 has 16 amino acids. V was cut by 7 bases and J by 0 bases, with 15 bases left in between. Germline V CDR1 and CDR2: MNHEY, SMNVEV (reference sequence). A word on this clonotype: What it binds is not known.

Documented time point: sample taken at primary tumor resection. Whole RNA from tumor, nontumor lung or frozen PBMC was sequenced unsorted. The approximately 67 donors had untreated early-stage non-small cell lung cancer. One entry per CDR3 protein, called by TCRdb with MiXCR from the 5' RACE reads. Among some 3,000 distinct CDR3 sequences listed, more than 35% were seen once. General study findings and limits: The appearance of ubiquitous expanded tumor TCRs in blood was greater at resection than follow-up.

This chain joins TRBV27 and TRBJ2-2; D uncertain. The TCR originated in a male donor with early-stage non-small cell lung cancer. This specimen was PBMCs, taken at surgery. CDR3 sequence: CASTPREFANTGELFF. CDR3 sequence (DNA): TGTGCCAGCACCCCAAGAGAGTTCGCGAACACCGGGGAGCTGTTTTTT.